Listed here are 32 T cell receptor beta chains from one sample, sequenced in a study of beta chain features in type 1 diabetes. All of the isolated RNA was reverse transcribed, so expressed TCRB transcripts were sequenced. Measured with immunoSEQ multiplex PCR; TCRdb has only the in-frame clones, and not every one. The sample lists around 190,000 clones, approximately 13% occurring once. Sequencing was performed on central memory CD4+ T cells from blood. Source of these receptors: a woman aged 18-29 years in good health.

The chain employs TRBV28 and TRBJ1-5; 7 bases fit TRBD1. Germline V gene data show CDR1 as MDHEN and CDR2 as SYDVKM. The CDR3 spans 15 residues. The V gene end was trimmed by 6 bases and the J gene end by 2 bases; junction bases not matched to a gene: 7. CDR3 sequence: CASSFPGQGNQPQHF. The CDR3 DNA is TGTGCCAGCAGCTTCCCAGGACAGGGCAATCAGCCCCAGCATTTT.

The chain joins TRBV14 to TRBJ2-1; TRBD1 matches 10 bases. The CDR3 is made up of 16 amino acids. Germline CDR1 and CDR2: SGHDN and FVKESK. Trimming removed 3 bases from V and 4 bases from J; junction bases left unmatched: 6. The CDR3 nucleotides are TGTGCCAGCAGCCAGTTAGGGGACAGGGGTTACAATGAGCAGTTCTTC. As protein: CASSQLGDRGYNEQFF.

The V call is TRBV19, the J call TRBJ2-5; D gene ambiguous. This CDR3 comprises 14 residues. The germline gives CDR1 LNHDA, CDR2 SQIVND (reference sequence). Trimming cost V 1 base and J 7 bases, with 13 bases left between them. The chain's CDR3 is CASSIGQSGVTQYF. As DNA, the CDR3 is TGTGCCAGTAGTATAGGCCAAAGTGGAGTGACCCAGTACTTC.

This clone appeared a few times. The CDR3 DNA reads as TGCAGCGTTGAGTCAGATATGAACACTGAAGCTTTCTTT. Translating it yields CSVESDMNTEAFF. The rearrangement joins TRBV29-1 to TRBJ1-1; D gene unclear. Germline V CDR1 and CDR2: SQVTM, ANQGSEA. The CDR3 spans 13 residues. The ends were cut back, 3 bases at V and 0 bases at J, with 8 bases in the middle.

The CDR3: CASRGDSSSSYNEQFF. The CDR3, as DNA: TGTGCCAGCAGGGGGGACAGCTCGAGCTCCTACAATGAGCAGTTCTTC. The J gene is TRBJ2-1, the V gene TRBV7-9, with TRBD1 matching 7 bases. CDR3 size: 16 residues. Germline loops: CDR1 SEHNR, CDR2 FQNEAQ (reference sequence). J lost 0 bases, V lost 6 bases, and 8 bases had no gene match. The complete variable domain, with remaining parts taken from reference TRBV7-9 and TRBJ2-1, reads DTGVSQNPRHKITKRGQNVTFRCDPISEHNRLYWYRQTLGQGPEFLTYFQNEAQLEKSRLLSDRFSAERPKGSFSTLEIQRTEQGDSAMYLCASRGDSSSSYNEQFFGPGTRLTVL.

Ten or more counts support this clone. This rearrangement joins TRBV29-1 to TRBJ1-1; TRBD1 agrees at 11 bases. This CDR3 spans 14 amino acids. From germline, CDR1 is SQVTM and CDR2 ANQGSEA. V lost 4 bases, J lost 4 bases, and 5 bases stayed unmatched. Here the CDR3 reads CSVAVGQGGTEAFF. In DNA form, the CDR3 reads TGCAGCGTTGCTGTGGGACAGGGGGGCACTGAAGCTTTCTTT.

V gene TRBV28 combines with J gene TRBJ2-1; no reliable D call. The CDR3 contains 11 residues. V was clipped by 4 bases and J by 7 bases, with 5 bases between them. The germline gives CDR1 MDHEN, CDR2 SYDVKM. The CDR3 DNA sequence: TGTGCCAGCAGTTACAAAAATGAGCAGTTCTTC. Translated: CASSYKNEQFF.

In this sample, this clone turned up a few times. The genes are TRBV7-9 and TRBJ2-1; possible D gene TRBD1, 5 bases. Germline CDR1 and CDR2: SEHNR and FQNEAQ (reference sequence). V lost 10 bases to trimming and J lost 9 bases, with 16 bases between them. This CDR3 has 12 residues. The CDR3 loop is CAKGAGNSEQFF. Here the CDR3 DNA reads TGTGCCAAAGGGGCAGGGAATAGTGAGCAGTTCTTC.

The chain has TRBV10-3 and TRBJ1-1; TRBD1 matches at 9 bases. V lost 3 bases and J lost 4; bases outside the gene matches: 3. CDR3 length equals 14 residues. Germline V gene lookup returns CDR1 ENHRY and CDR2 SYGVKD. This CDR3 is CAISDRQGGTEAFF. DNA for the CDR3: TGTGCCATCAGTGATCGACAGGGGGGCACTGAAGCTTTCTTT.

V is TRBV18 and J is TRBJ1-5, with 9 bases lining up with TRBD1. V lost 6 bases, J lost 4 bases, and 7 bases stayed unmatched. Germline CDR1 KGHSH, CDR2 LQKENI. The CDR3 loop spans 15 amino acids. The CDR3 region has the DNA TGTGCCAGCTCCGGGACAGGGTTTAATAATCAGCCCCAGCATTTT. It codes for CASSGTGFNNQPQHF.

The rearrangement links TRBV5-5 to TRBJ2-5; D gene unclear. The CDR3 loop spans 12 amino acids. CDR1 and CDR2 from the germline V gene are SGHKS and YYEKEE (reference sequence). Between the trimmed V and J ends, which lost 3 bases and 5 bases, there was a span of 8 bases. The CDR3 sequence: CASSSPFETQYF. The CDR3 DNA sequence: TGTGCCAGCAGCTCCCCGTTCGAGACCCAGTACTTC.

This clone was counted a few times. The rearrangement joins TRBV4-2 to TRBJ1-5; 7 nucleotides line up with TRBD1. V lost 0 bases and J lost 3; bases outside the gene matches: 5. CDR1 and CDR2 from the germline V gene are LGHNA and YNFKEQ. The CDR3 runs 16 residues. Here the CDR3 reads CASSQDARGYNQPQHF. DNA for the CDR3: TGTGCCAGCAGCCAAGACGCCAGGGGGTACAATCAGCCCCAGCATTTT.

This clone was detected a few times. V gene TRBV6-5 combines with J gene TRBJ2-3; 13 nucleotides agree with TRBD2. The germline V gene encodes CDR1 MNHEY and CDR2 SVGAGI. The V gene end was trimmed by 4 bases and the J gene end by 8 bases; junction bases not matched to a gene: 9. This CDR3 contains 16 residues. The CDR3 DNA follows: TGTGCCAGCAGTTCCGGACTAGCGGGAGCAGGGGGTACGCAGTATTTT. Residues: CASSSGLAGAGGTQYF.

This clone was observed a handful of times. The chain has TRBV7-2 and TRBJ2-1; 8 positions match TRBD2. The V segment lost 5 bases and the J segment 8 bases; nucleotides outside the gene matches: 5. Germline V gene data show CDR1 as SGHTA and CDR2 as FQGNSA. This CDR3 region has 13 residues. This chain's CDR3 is CASSLGRAHEQFF. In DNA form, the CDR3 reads TGTGCCAGCAGCCTCGGGAGGGCCCATGAGCAGTTCTTC.

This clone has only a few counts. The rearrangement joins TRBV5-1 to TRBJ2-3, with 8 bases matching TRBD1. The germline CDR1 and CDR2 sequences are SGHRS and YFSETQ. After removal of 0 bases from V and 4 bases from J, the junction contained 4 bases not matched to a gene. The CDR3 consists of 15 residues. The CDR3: CASSLGTGFADTQYF. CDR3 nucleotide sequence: TGCGCCAGCAGCTTGGGGACAGGGTTCGCAGATACGCAGTATTTT.

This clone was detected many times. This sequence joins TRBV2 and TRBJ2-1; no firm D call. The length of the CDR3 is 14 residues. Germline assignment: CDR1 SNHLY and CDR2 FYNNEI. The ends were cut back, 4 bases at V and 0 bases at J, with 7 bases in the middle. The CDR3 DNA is TGTGCCAGCAGTGGTACGAGCTCCTACAATGAGCAGTTCTTC. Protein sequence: CASSGTSSYNEQFF.

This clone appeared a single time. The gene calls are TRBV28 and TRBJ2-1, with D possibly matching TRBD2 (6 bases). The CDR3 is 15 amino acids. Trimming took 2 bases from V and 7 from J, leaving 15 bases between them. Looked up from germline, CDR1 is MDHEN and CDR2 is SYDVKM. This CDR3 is CASSLGTGEGNEQFF. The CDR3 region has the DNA TGTGCCAGCAGTTTAGGTACGGGAGAAGGAAATGAGCAGTTCTTC.

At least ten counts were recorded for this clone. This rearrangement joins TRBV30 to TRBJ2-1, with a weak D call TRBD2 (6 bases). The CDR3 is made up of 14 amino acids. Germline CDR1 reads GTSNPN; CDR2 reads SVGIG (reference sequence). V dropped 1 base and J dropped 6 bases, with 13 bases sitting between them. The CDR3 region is CAWSDQLAINEQFF. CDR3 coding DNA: TGTGCCTGGAGTGACCAGCTAGCGATCAATGAGCAGTTCTTC.

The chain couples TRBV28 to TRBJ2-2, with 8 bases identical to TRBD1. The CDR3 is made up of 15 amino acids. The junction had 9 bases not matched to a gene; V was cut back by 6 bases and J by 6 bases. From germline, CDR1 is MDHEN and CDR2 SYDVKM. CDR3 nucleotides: TGTGCCAGCAGGATATCCGACAGGGGCGCCGGGGAGCTGTTTTTT. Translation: CASRISDRGAGELFF.

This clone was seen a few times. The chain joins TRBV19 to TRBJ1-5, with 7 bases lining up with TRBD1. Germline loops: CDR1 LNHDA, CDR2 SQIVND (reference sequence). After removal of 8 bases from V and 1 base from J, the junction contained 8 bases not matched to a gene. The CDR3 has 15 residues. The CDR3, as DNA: TGTGCCAGTGGAACGGACAGGAGGAGCAATCAGCCCCAGCATTTT. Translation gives CASGTDRRSNQPQHF. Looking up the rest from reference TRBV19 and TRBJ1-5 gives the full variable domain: DGGITQSPKYLFRKEGQNVTLSCEQNLNHDAMYWYRQDPGQGLRLIYYSQIVNDFQKGDIAEGYSVSREKKESFPLTVTSAQKNPTAFYLCASGTDRRSNQPQHFGDGTRLSIL.

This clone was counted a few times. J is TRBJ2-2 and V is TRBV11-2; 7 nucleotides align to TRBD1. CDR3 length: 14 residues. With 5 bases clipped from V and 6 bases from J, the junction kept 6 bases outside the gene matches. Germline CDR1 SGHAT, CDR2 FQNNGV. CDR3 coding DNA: TGTGCCAGCAGCCGGAGACAGGGTTCCGGGGAGCTGTTTTTT. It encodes CASSRRQGSGELFF. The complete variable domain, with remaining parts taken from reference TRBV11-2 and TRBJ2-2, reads EAGVAQSPRYKIIEKRQSVAFWCNPISGHATLYWYQQILGQGPKLLIQFQNNGVVDDSQLPKDRFSAERLKGVDSTLKIQPAKLEDSAVYLCASSRRQGSGELFFGEGSRLTVL.

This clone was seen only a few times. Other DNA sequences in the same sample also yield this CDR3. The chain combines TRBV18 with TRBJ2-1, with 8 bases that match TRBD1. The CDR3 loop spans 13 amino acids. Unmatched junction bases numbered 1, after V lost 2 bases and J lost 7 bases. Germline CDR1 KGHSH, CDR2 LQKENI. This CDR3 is CASSPGTGNEQFF. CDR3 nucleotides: TGTGCCAGCTCACCAGGGACAGGTAATGAGCAGTTCTTC.

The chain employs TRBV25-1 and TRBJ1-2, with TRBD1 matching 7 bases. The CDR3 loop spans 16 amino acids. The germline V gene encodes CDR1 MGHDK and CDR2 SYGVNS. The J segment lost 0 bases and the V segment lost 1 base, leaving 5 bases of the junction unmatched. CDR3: CASSELTGTSNYGYTF. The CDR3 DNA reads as TGTGCCAGCAGTGAATTGACAGGGACCTCTAACTATGGCTACACCTTC.

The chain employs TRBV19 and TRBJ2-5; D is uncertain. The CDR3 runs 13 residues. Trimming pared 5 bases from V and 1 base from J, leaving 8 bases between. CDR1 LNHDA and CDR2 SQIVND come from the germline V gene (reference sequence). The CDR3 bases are TGTGCCAGTAGTCCAAGCTTCCAAGAGACCCAGTACTTC. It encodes CASSPSFQETQYF.

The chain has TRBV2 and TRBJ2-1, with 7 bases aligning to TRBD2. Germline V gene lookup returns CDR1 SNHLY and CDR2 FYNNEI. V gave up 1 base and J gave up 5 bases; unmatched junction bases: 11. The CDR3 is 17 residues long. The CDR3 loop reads CASSEEGPSGSDNEQFF. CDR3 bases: TGTGCCAGCAGTGAAGAGGGGCCTAGCGGATCCGACAATGAGCAGTTCTTC.

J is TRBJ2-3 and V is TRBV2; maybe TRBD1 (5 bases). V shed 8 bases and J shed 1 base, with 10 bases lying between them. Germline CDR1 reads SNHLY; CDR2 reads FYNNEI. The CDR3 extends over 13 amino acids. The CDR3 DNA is TGTGCCAGCGGGTTGACAGGCACAGATACGCAGTATTTT. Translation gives CASGLTGTDTQYF.

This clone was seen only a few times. The CDR3 region is CASSQGGGAYEQYF. Here the CDR3 DNA reads TGTGCCAGCAGCCAAGGTGGGGGGGCCTACGAGCAGTACTTC. V usage is TRBV4-2 and J usage is TRBJ2-7, with TRBD2 matching over 7 bases. Unmatched junction bases numbered 2, after V lost 1 base and J lost 2 bases. Germline lookup yields CDR1 LGHNA and CDR2 YNFKEQ. CDR3 length: 14 amino acids.

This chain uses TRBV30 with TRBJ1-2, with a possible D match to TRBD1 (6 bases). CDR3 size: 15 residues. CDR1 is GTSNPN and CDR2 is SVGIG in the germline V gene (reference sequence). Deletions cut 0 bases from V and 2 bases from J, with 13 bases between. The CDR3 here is CAWSVPHTGNYGYTF. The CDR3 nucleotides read TGTGCCTGGAGTGTCCCACACACAGGGAACTATGGCTACACCTTC.

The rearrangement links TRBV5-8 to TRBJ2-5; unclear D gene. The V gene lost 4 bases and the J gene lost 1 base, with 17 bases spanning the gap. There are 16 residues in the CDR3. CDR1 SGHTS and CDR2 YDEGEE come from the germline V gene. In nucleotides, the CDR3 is TGTGCCAGCAGCCGAAATCCGGGTACCCTCCAAGAGACCCAGTACTTC. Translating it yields CASSRNPGTLQETQYF.

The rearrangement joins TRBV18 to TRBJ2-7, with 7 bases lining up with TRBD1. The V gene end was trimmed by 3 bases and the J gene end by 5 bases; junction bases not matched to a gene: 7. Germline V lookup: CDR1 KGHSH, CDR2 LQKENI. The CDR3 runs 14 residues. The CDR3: CASSPFETGHEQYF. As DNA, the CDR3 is TGTGCCAGCTCACCTTTTGAGACAGGGCACGAGCAGTACTTC.

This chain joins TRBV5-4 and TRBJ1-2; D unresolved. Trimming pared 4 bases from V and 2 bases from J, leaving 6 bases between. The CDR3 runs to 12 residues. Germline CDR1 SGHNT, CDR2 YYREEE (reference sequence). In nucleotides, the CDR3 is TGTGCCAGCAGCCTATCAAACTATGGCTACACCTTC. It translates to CASSLSNYGYTF.

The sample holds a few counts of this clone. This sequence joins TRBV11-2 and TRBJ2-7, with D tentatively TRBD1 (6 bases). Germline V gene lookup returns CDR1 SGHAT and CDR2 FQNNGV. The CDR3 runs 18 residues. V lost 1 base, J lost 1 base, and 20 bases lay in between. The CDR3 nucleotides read TGTGCCAGCAGCTTAGGGTCTCGGTCCAGGGGTCGGTCCTACGAGCAGTACTTC. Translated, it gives CASSLGSRSRGRSYEQYF. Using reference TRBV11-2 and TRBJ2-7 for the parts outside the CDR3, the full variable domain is EAGVAQSPRYKIIEKRQSVAFWCNPISGHATLYWYQQILGQGPKLLIQFQNNGVVDDSQLPKDRFSAERLKGVDSTLKIQPAKLEDSAVYLCASSLGSRSRGRSYEQYFGPGTRLTVT.